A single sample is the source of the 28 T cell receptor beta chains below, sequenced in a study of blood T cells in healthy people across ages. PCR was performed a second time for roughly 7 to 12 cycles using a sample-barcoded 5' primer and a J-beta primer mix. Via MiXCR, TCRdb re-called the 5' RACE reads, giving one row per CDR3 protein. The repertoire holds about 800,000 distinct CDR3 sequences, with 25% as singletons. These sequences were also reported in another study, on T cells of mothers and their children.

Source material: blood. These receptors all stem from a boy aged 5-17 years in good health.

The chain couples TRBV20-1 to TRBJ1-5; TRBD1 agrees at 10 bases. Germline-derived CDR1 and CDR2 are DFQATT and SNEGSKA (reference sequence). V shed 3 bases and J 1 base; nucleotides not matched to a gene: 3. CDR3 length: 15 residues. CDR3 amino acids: CSARLDRGSNQPQHF. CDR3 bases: TGCAGTGCTAGGTTGGACAGGGGGAGCAATCAGCCCCAGCATTTT.

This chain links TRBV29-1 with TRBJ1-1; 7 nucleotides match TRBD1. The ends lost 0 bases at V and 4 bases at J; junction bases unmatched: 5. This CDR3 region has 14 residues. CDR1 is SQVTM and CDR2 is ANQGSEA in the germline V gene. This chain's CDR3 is CSVEDTGVSTEAFF. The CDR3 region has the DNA TGCAGCGTTGAAGATACAGGGGTCAGCACTGAAGCTTTCTTT.

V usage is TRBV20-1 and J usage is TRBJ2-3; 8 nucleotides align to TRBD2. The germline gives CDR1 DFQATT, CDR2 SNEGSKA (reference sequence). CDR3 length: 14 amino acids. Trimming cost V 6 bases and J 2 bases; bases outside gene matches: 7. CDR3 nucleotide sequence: TGCAGTGCAATGAAACTAGCGGACACAGATACGCAGTATTTT. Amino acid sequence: CSAMKLADTDTQYF.

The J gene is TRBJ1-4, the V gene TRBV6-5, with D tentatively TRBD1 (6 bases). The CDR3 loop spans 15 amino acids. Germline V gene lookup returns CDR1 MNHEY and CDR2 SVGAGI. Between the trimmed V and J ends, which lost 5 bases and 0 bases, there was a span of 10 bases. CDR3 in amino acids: CASSMDSSTNEKLFF. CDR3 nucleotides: TGTGCCAGCAGTATGGACAGCTCAACTAATGAAAAACTGTTTTTT.

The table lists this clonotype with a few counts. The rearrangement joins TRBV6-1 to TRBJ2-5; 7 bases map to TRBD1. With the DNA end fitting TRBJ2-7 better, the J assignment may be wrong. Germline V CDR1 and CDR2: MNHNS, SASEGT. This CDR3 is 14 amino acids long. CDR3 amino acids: CASTRGSLVYEQYF. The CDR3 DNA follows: TGTGCCAGCACCAGGGGGTCCCTAGTCTACGAGCAGTACTTC.

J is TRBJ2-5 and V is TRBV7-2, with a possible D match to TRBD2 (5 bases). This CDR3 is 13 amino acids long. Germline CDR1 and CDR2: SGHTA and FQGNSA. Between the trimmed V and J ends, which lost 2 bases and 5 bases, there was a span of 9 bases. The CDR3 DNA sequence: TGTGCCAGCAGCTTATTCGGGATGGAGACCCAGTACTTC. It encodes CASSLFGMETQYF.

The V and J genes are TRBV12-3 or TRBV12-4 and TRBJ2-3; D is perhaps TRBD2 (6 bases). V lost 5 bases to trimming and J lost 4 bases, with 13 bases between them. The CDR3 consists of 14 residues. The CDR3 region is CASSPSGGADTQYF. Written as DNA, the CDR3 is TGTGCCAGCAGTCCCTCCGGGGGAGCAGATACGCAGTATTTT.

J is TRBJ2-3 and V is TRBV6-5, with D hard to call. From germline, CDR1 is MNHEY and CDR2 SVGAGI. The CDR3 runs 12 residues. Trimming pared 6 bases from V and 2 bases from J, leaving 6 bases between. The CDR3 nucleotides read TGTGCCAGCAGGTCTACCACAGATACGCAGTATTTT. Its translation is CASRSTTDTQYF.

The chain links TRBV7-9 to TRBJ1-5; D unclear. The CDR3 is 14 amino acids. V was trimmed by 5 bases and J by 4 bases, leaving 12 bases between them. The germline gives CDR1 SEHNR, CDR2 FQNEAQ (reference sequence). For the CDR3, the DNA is TGTGCCAGCAGCCGTGCGTCCGATAATCAGCCCCAGCATTTT. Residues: CASSRASDNQPQHF.

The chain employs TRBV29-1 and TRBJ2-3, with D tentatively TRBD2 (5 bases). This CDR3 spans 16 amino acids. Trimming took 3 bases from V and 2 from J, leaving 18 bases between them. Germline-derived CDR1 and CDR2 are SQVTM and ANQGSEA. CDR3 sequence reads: CSVDGEKRRLTDTQYF. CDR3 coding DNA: TGCAGCGTTGATGGAGAGAAGCGGAGGCTCACAGATACGCAGTATTTT.

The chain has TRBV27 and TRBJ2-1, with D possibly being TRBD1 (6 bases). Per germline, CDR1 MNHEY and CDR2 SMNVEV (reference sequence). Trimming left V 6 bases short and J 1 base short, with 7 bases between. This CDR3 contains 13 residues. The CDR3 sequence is CASRTGSYNEQFF. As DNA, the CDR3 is TGTGCCAGCAGGACAGGTTCCTACAATGAGCAGTTCTTC.

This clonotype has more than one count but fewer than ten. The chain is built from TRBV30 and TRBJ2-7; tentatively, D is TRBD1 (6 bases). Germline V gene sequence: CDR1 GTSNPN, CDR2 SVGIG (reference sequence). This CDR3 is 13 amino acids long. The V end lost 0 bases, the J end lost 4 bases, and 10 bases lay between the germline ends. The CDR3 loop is CAWSVQGRYEQYF. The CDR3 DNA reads TGTGCCTGGAGTGTACAGGGTCGGTACGAGCAGTACTTC.

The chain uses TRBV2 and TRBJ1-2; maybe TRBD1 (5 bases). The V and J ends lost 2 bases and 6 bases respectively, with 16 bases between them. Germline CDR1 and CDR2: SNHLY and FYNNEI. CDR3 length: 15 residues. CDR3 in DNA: TGTGCCAGCAGTGAAAGTGTCAGGGACCGGCATGGCTACACCTTC. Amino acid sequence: CASSESVRDRHGYTF.

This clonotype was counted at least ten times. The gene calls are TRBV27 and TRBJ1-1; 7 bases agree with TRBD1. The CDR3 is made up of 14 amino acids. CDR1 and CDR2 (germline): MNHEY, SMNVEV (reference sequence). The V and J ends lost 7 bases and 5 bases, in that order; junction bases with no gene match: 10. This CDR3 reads CASNDNRGRTEAFF. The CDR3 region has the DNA TGTGCCAGCAACGACAACAGGGGTAGAACTGAAGCTTTCTTT.

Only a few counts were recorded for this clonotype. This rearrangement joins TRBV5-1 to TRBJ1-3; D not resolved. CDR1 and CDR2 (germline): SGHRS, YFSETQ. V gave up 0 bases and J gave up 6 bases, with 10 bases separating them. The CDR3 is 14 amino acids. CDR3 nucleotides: TGCGCCAGCAGCTTGGGTTCTCGCGAAAACACCATATATTTT. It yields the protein CASSLGSRENTIYF.

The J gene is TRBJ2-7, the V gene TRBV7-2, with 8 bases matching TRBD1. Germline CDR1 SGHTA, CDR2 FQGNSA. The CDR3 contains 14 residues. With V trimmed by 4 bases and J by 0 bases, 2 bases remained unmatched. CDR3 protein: CASSWDRNSYEQYF. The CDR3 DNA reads TGTGCCAGCAGCTGGGACAGGAACTCCTACGAGCAGTACTTC.

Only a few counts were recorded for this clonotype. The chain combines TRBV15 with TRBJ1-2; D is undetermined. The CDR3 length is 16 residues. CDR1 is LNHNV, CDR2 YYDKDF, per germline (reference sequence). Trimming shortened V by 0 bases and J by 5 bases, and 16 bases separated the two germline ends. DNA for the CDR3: TGTGCCACCAGCAGAGATAAAGGCCAGGCAGTATATGGCTACACCTTC. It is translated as CATSRDKGQAVYGYTF.

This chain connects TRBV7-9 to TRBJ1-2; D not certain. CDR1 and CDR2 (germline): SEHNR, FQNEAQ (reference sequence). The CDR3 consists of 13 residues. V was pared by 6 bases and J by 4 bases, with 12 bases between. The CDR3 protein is CASSDYNAYGYTF. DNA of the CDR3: TGTGCCAGCAGTGACTACAATGCCTATGGCTACACCTTC.

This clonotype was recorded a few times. CDR3 loop: CASSPRLAQGGNTIYF. In DNA form, the CDR3 reads TGTGCCAGCTCACCACGTCTCGCACAGGGGGGAAACACCATATATTTT. The chain is built from TRBV18 and TRBJ1-3; TRBD1 aligns across 7 bases. Germline CDR1 reads KGHSH; CDR2 reads LQKENI. J lost 4 bases, V lost 1 base, and 7 bases had no gene match. There are 16 residues in the CDR3.

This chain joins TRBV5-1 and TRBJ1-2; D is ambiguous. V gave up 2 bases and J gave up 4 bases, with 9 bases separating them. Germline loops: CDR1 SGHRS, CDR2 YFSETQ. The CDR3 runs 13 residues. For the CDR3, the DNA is TGCGCCAGCAGCTTCGGACCGACCTATGGCTACACCTTC. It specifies CASSFGPTYGYTF. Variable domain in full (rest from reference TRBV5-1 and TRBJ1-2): KAGVTQTPRYLIKTRGQQVTLSCSPISGHRSVSWYQQTPGQGLQFLFEYFSETQRNKGNFPGRFSGRQFSNSRSEMNVSTLELGDSALYLCASSFGPTYGYTFGSGTRLTVV.

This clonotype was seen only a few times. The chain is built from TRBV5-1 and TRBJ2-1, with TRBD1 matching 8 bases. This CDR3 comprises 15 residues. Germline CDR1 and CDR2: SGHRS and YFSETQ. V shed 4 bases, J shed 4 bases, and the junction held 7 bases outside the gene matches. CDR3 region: CASSVSGTGYNEQFF. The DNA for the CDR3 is TGCGCCAGCAGCGTCTCCGGGACAGGTTACAATGAGCAGTTCTTC.

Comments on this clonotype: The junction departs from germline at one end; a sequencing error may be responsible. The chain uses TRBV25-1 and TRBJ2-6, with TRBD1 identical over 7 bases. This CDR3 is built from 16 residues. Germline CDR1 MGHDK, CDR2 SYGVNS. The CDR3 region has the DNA TGTGCCAGCAGTGAAAGAGGACAGGCTGGGGTCAACGTCCTGACTTTC. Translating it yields CASSERGQAGVNVLTF.

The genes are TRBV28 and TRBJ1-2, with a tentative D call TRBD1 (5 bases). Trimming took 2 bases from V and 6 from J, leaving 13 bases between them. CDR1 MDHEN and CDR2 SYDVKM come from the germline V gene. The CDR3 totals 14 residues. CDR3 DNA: TGTGCCAGCAGTTTACCGTCCGGGGCGCATGGCTACACCTTC. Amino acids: CASSLPSGAHGYTF.

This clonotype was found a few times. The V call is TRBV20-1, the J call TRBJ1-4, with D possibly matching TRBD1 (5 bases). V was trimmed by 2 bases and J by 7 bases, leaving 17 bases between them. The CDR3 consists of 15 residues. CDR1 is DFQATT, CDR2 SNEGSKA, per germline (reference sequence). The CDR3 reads CSARSGSRAGEKLFF. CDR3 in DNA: TGCAGTGCTAGATCCGGGAGCAGGGCTGGTGAAAAACTGTTTTTT.

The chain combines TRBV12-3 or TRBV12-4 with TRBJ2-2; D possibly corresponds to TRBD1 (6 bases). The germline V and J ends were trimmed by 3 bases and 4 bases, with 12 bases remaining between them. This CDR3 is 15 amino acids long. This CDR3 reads CASSLSGQITGELFF. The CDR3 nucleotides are TGTGCCAGCAGTTTGAGCGGACAGATCACCGGGGAGCTGTTTTTT.

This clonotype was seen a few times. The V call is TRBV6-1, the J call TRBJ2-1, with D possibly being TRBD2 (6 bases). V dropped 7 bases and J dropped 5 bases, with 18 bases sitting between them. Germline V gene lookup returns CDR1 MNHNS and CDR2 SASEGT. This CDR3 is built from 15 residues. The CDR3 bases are TGTGCCAGCAATAGGCCCCCGGGACTGGACAATGAGCAGTTCTTC. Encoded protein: CASNRPPGLDNEQFF.

The CDR3 coding sequence is TGTGCCAGCAGCCTTCTAGGGCAGGGGGGGAATCAGCCCCAGCATTTT. It translates to CASSLLGQGGNQPQHF. The rearrangement uses TRBV5-6 and TRBJ1-5; TRBD1 aligns across 7 bases. Germline-derived CDR1 and CDR2 are SGHDT and YYEEEE. V gave up 4 bases and J gave up 4 bases; unmatched junction bases: 11. The CDR3 contains 16 residues.

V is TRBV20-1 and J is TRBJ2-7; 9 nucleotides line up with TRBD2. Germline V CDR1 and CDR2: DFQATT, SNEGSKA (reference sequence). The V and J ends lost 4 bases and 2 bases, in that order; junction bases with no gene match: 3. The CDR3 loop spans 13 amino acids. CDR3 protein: CSAKAGGPYEQYF. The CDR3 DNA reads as TGCAGTGCTAAAGCGGGAGGACCCTACGAGCAGTACTTC.